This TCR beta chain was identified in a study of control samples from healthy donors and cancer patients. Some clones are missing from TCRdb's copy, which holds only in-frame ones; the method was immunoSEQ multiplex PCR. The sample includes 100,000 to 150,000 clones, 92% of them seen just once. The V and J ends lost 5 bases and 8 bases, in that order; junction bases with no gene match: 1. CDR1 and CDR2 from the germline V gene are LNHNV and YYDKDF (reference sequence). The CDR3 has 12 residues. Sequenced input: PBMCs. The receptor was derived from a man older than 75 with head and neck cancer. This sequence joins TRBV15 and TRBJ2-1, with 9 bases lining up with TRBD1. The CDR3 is CATSDRGDEQFF. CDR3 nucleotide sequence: TGTGCCACCAGCGACAGGGGGGATGAGCAGTTCTTC.